The 4 T cell receptor beta chains in this list originate from one sample, sequenced in a study of CD8 T cells in Susac syndrome. RNA totalling roughly 0.5 to 1 ug underwent reverse transcription with random hexamers. A single record per CDR3 protein comes from TCRdb applying MiXCR to the immunoSEQ multiplex PCR reads. This table has some 300,000 distinct CDR3 sequences, approximately 85% appearing once. Material: CD8+ T cells from PBMCs. All receptors derive from a human donor with multiple sclerosis.

This clonotype was observed a handful of times. The J gene is TRBJ1-1, the V gene TRBV7-9; D gene uncertain. Germline loops: CDR1 SEHNR, CDR2 FQNEAQ (reference sequence). With 1 base removed from V and 7 bases from J, the gap between germline ends came to 13 bases. The CDR3 length is 14 residues. CDR3 loop: CASSLGYGPNEAFF. The CDR3 DNA reads as TGTGCCAGCAGCTTAGGCTATGGGCCAAATGAAGCTTTCTTT.

This clonotype was seen a handful of times. The CDR3 DNA sequence: TGTGCCACGGAAGGGCTTAACTATGGCTACACCTTC. Amino acids: CATEGLNYGYTF. The chain recombines TRBV6-2 or TRBV6-3 with TRBJ1-2, with D hard to call. The CDR3 sequence is 12 residues long. Germline CDR1 reads MNHEY; CDR2 reads SVGEGT. V lost 10 bases to trimming and J lost 1 base, with 10 bases between them.

V usage is TRBV5-6 and J usage is TRBJ1-5, with 8 bases that match TRBD1. CDR3 length equals 16 residues. V lost 0 bases, J lost 5 bases, and 7 bases stayed unmatched. Germline-derived CDR1 and CDR2 are SGHDT and YYEEEE. The CDR3 protein is CASSLAGTGGDQPQHF. Written as DNA, the CDR3 is TGTGCCAGCAGCTTGGCGGGGACAGGTGGAGATCAGCCCCAGCATTTT. The full variable domain, completed using reference TRBV5-6 and TRBJ1-5, is DAGVTQSPTHLIKTRGQQVTLRCSPKSGHDTVSWYQQALGQGPQFIFQYYEEEERQRGNFPDRFSGHQFPNYSSELNVNALLLGDSALYLCASSLAGTGGDQPQHFGDGTRLSIL.

The V call is TRBV6-2 or TRBV6-3, the J call TRBJ1-1; no firm D call. Germline lookup yields CDR1 MNHEY and CDR2 SVGEGT. Trimming stripped 8 bases from V and 3 bases from J, with 13 bases between. The CDR3 spans 13 residues. CDR3 sequence: CASRPRPYTEAFF. As DNA, the CDR3 is TGTGCCAGCCGGCCCAGGCCTTACACTGAAGCTTTCTTT.